This TCR beta chain appears in the sequencing data of a study of T cells after yellow fever vaccination. Study information: Some fractions had low cell numbers, and these were prepared with SMART-Seq v4 Ultra Low Input. General study points: Primary-vaccination clones mostly resurfaced post-booster (around 95% CD4, more than 80% CD8). Abundant contaminating clonotypes from the bulk population could appear in FACS-sorted repertoires.

Trimming at V came to 5 bases and at J to 1 base, leaving 3 bases not matched to a gene. Germline CDR1 SGHTA, CDR2 FQGNSA. CDR3 length: 15 residues. From the 5' RACE reads, TCRdb called clonotypes with MiXCR, one entry per CDR3 protein. The data show some 250,000 distinct CDR3 sequences, 6.9% seen once. This clonotype appeared many times. Its antigen is unidentified. The starting material was CD4+ T cells sorted from PBMCs, obtained 15 days after the yellow fever booster vaccination. This sequence originates from a man aged 30-40 years who received the YFV17D yellow fever vaccine. J is TRBJ2-1 and V is TRBV7-2; 9 nucleotides match TRBD2. CDR3 sequence: CASSRLAASYNEQFF. DNA for the CDR3: TGTGCCAGCAGCAGACTAGCGGCGTCCTACAATGAGCAGTTCTTC.